This note documents a single TCR beta chain sequence. Germline V CDR1 and CDR2: LGHDT, YNNKEL (reference sequence). This CDR3 spans 17 amino acids. V was trimmed by 4 bases and J by 1 base, leaving 14 bases between them. Repertoires were generated with immunoSEQ multiplex PCR, while TCRdb's copy carries only in-frame clones and drops some. Altogether more than 300,000 clones are present, roughly nine tenths being singletons, with the ten largest covering around 6.6%. The data were taken from a study of blood T cell repertoires in COVID-19. This TCR came from a man between 18 and 29 years old who had recovered from COVID-19. The sample taken for sequencing was peripheral blood. The chain employs TRBV3-1 (or the pseudogene TRBV3-2) and TRBJ2-6, with D possibly matching TRBD1 (5 bases). The CDR3 DNA follows: TGTGCCAGCAGCCCAAGCCACTCAGGGTCTGGGGCCAACGTCCTGACTTTC. Translation: CASSPSHSGSGANVLTF.